Below, 23 T cell receptor beta chains from the same sample are listed, as sequenced in a study of OX40 agonist ivuxolimab in advanced cancers. This table comes from immunoSEQ multiplex PCR, and its TCRdb copy is limited to in-frame clones, with some not included. The sample lists tens of thousands of clones; about 94% were seen once. Sample: CD4+ or CD8+ T cells sorted from blood, taken in a trial of the OX40 agonist ivuxolimab. These receptors were collected from an adult with an advanced solid tumor such as melanoma, head and neck, liver or kidney cancer.

The chain recombines TRBV11-3 with TRBJ2-1; 12 bases fit TRBD2. V gave up 5 bases and J gave up 4 bases; unmatched junction bases: 3. This CDR3 region has 15 residues. The germline gives CDR1 SGHNT, CDR2 YENEEA. CDR3 bases: TGTGCCAGCAGCATGGGACTAGCGGGTTACAATGAGCAGTTCTTC. Protein sequence: CASSMGLAGYNEQFF. The full variable domain, its missing parts supplied by reference TRBV11-3 and TRBJ2-1, is EAGVVQSPRYKIIEKKQPVAFWCNPISGHNTLYWYLQNLGQGPELLIRYENEEAVDDSQLPKDRFSAERLKGVDSTLKIQPAELGDSAVYLCASSMGLAGYNEQFFGPGTRLTVL.

The chain joins TRBV28 to TRBJ2-1, with 7 bases lining up with TRBD1. Germline V CDR1 and CDR2: MDHEN, SYDVKM. This CDR3 comprises 16 residues. With V trimmed by 4 bases and J by 7 bases, 13 bases remained unmatched. The CDR3 sequence is CASSSSTGPGVNEQFF. In nucleotides, the CDR3 is TGTGCCAGCAGTTCATCGACAGGGCCAGGGGTAAATGAGCAGTTCTTC.

This clone was seen only once. The chain links TRBV6-5 to TRBJ2-1; D ambiguous. Germline CDR1 reads MNHEY; CDR2 reads SVGAGI. V shed 0 bases and J shed 10 bases, with 10 bases lying between them. There are 13 residues in the CDR3. The CDR3 nucleotides are TGTGCCAGCAGTTACTCGGCGGCTTGGGAGCAGTTCTTC. This codes for CASSYSAAWEQFF.

The chain links TRBV5-4 to TRBJ2-7; 11 nucleotides agree with TRBD2. The CDR3 is made up of 15 amino acids. Germline CDR1 reads SGHNT; CDR2 reads YYREEE (reference sequence). Germline trimming cut 4 bases from V and 4 bases from J; bases unmatched to any gene: 7. As DNA, the CDR3 is TGTGCCAGCAGCCGAGGGACTAGCGGTGTTTACGAGCAGTACTTC. It yields the protein CASSRGTSGVYEQYF.

The CDR3: CASSLSGGWNTEAFF. Written as DNA, the CDR3 is TGTGCCAGCAGTTTATCGGGGGGGTGGAACACTGAAGCTTTCTTT. The V call is TRBV27, the J call TRBJ1-1, with D perhaps matching TRBD1 (5 bases). This CDR3 is 15 amino acids long. Germline loops: CDR1 MNHEY, CDR2 SMNVEV (reference sequence). V was trimmed by 0 bases and J by 1 base, leaving 9 bases between them.

The chain links TRBV4-1 to TRBJ2-5, with unresolved D. The CDR3 totals 13 residues. Germline V gene lookup returns CDR1 MGHRA and CDR2 YSYEKL. V was clipped by 1 base and J by 2 bases, with 5 bases between them. CDR3 sequence (DNA): TGCGCCAGCAGCCAAGTAGGTCAAGAGACCCAGTACTTC. Translation: CASSQVGQETQYF.

The chain couples TRBV6-5 to TRBJ2-7; 8 nucleotides agree with TRBD1. The CDR3 consists of 14 residues. V was pared by 1 base and J by 3 bases, with 2 bases of the junction left unmatched. Germline CDR1 MNHEY, CDR2 SVGAGI. CDR3 sequence reads: CASSYWTGSYEQYF. In DNA form, the CDR3 reads TGTGCCAGCAGTTACTGGACAGGGAGCTACGAGCAGTACTTC.

V gene TRBV5-6 combines with J gene TRBJ2-5; D unclear. Germline V gene lookup returns CDR1 SGHDT and CDR2 YYEEEE. This CDR3 is 13 amino acids long. V was pared by 1 base and J by 4 bases, with 8 bases between. The CDR3 loop reads CASSLWLGETQYF. CDR3 sequence (DNA): TGTGCCAGCAGCTTGTGGCTTGGAGAGACCCAGTACTTC. Drawing the rest from reference TRBV5-6 and TRBJ2-5, the complete variable domain is DAGVTQSPTHLIKTRGQQVTLRCSPKSGHDTVSWYQQALGQGPQFIFQYYEEEERQRGNFPDRFSGHQFPNYSSELNVNALLLGDSALYLCASSLWLGETQYFGPGTRLLVL.

The J gene is TRBJ2-3, the V gene TRBV9; 7 bases are a match to TRBD1. The V gene's germline CDR1 is SGDLS and CDR2 YYNGEE. V trimming: 3 bases; J trimming: 0 bases; junction bases outside the gene matches: 7. This CDR3 comprises 16 residues. CDR3 DNA: TGTGCCAGCAGCGACGGACAGGCCATTAGCACAGATACGCAGTATTTT. Amino acid sequence: CASSDGQAISTDTQYF.

J is TRBJ2-1 and V is TRBV5-1; 9 positions agree with TRBD1. Germline CDR1 reads SGHRS; CDR2 reads YFSETQ. V gave up 0 bases and J gave up 8 bases; unmatched junction bases: 3. The CDR3 sequence is 14 residues long. CDR3 protein: CASSLGTGEDEQFF. The DNA for the CDR3 is TGCGCCAGCAGCTTGGGGACAGGGGAGGATGAGCAGTTCTTC. Full variable domain (rest looked up from reference TRBV5-1 and TRBJ2-1): KAGVTQTPRYLIKTRGQQVTLSCSPISGHRSVSWYQQTPGQGLQFLFEYFSETQRNKGNFPGRFSGRQFSNSRSEMNVSTLELGDSALYLCASSLGTGEDEQFFGPGTRLTVL.

The chain uses TRBV4-2 and TRBJ2-2; 9 positions agree with TRBD2. Germline V CDR1 and CDR2: LGHNA, YNFKEQ. The ends lost 8 bases at V and 6 bases at J; junction bases unmatched: 13. This CDR3 region has 16 residues. CDR3 residues: CASGKEGSGRPGELFF. For the CDR3, the DNA is TGTGCCAGCGGCAAAGAGGGTAGCGGGAGACCCGGGGAGCTGTTTTTT.

The chain recombines TRBV2 with TRBJ1-6; D not certain. The CDR3 length is 15 residues. V gave up 7 bases and J gave up 0 bases, with 10 bases separating them. Looked up from germline, CDR1 is SNHLY and CDR2 is FYNNEI. The CDR3 DNA sequence: TGTGCCAGCACCTGGGTTAGCTCCTATAATTCACCCCTCCACTTT. Translated, it gives CASTWVSSYNSPLHF.

The chain couples TRBV29-1 to TRBJ2-3; D unclear. Germline CDR1 SQVTM, CDR2 ANQGSEA. This CDR3 has 12 amino acids. The germline V and J ends were trimmed by 4 bases and 5 bases, with 10 bases remaining between them. The CDR3 DNA reads as TGCAGCGTTGGTGGGAAATTAGATACGCAGTATTTT. Its protein is CSVGGKLDTQYF.

This clone was recorded only once. The chain links TRBV2 to TRBJ1-5; unclear D gene. The CDR3 runs 13 residues. Germline assignment: CDR1 SNHLY and CDR2 FYNNEI. Trimming shortened V by 7 bases and J by 4 bases, and 11 bases separated the two germline ends. CDR3 sequence reads: CASTTFGNQPQHF. The CDR3 coding sequence is TGTGCCAGCACCACATTTGGGAATCAGCCCCAGCATTTT.

The chain joins TRBV27 to TRBJ1-1; D remains ambiguous. The V gene lost 2 bases and the J gene lost 4 bases, with 8 bases spanning the gap. CDR1 is MNHEY and CDR2 is SMNVEV in the germline V gene (reference sequence). CDR3 size: 13 residues. The CDR3 loop reads CASSLNRVTEAFF. The CDR3 DNA reads TGTGCCAGCAGTTTAAATCGGGTCACTGAAGCTTTCTTT.

The gene calls are TRBV15 and TRBJ1-1; no reliable D call. V lost 1 base, J lost 8 bases, and 5 bases lay in between. This CDR3 is built from 11 residues. The germline CDR1 and CDR2 sequences are LNHNV and YYDKDF (reference sequence). The CDR3 protein is CATSRGREAFF. Here the CDR3 DNA reads TGTGCCACCAGCAGAGGTAGAGAAGCTTTCTTT.

The V gene is TRBV7-9, the J gene TRBJ1-2; D uncertain. CDR1 and CDR2 (germline): SEHNR, FQNEAQ (reference sequence). CDR3 length: 14 amino acids. V gave up 5 bases and J gave up 1 base, with 11 bases separating them. The CDR3 bases are TGTGCCAGCAGCCTCGGGGTTGATAACTATGGCTACACCTTC. This translates into CASSLGVDNYGYTF. Full variable domain (rest looked up from reference TRBV7-9 and TRBJ1-2): DTGVSQNPRHKITKRGQNVTFRCDPISEHNRLYWYRQTLGQGPEFLTYFQNEAQLEKSRLLSDRFSAERPKGSFSTLEIQRTEQGDSAMYLCASSLGVDNYGYTFGSGTRLTVV.

This clone was counted once. The V gene is TRBV5-4, the J gene TRBJ1-1; tentative D call: TRBD1 (6 bases). Trimming removed 4 bases from V and 4 bases from J, with 8 bases in between. This CDR3 contains 12 residues. Germline V gene lookup returns CDR1 SGHNT and CDR2 YYREEE (reference sequence). The CDR3 reads CASSRGGTEAFF. The DNA for the CDR3 is TGTGCCAGCAGCAGGGGGGGCACTGAAGCTTTCTTT.

The chain employs TRBV4-1 and TRBJ2-2; 7 nucleotides align to TRBD2. CDR1 and CDR2 from the germline V gene are MGHRA and YSYEKL. V shed 4 bases and J 3 bases; nucleotides not matched to a gene: 8. There are 16 residues in the CDR3. The CDR3 sequence is CASSPSSLADTGELFF. As DNA, the CDR3 is TGCGCCAGCAGCCCGAGTTCGCTAGCGGACACCGGGGAGCTGTTTTTT.

This chain uses TRBV27 with TRBJ2-7; 9 bases are shared with TRBD2. The CDR3 contains 15 residues. Losses at the gene ends were 6 bases for V and 3 bases for J; bases not matched to a gene: 9. In germline, CDR1 is MNHEY, CDR2 SMNVEV (reference sequence). DNA for the CDR3: TGTGCCAGCAGCTGGGGGGGACTAGCTGGCTACGAGCAGTACTTC. Translated, it gives CASSWGGLAGYEQYF.

The genes are TRBV4-2 and TRBJ2-6; 7 bases align to TRBD2. Germline V gene data show CDR1 as LGHNA and CDR2 as YNFKEQ. The junction had 2 bases not matched to a gene; V was cut back by 0 bases and J by 0 bases. This CDR3 is 17 amino acids long. The CDR3 here is CASSQDRGVSGANVLTF. CDR3 sequence (DNA): TGTGCCAGCAGCCAAGATCGGGGGGTCTCTGGGGCCAACGTCCTGACTTTC.

This sequence joins TRBV19 and TRBJ2-7; 11 nucleotides agree with TRBD2. This CDR3 has 15 amino acids. V lost 2 bases to trimming and J lost 4 bases; unmatched junction nucleotides: 4. Germline CDR1 reads LNHDA; CDR2 reads SQIVND (reference sequence). CDR3 sequence: CASSIRLAGLYEQYF. As DNA, the CDR3 is TGTGCCAGTAGTATAAGACTAGCGGGGCTTTACGAGCAGTACTTC.

The chain has TRBV27 and TRBJ2-3; the D gene could be TRBD1 or TRBD2 (5 bases each). Germline CDR1 is MNHEY and CDR2 is SMNVEV (reference sequence). Trimming cost V 7 bases and J 6 bases, with 11 bases left between them. The CDR3 extends over 12 amino acids. The CDR3 DNA follows: TGTGCCAGCAACGGGGCGGGCGATACGCAGTATTTT. Translating it yields CASNGAGDTQYF.